Described below is a single T cell receptor beta chain sequence and its context. This clone's antigen is unknown. No qualities accompany the bases; no much larger clone lies one base away. Every donor in the study was a healthy Caucasian. Three pairs of female monozygotic twins, all aged about 18 to 29 years, were included in the twin cohort. Positive isolation kits from Invitrogen were used to isolate CD4+ and CD8+ T cell populations. The entry originates in a study of identical twins (TCRdb year 2016). Turning to the overall study: The study deep-sequenced TCR alpha and beta repertoires from monozygotic twins, unrelated adults of various ages and cord blood to test whether fetal clonotypes persist. To rule out contamination, the twin experiments were replicated at different times with different library preparation protocols.

The germline V gene encodes CDR1 SQVTM and CDR2 ANQGSEA. Deletion took 6 bases off V and 9 bases off J, with a span of 24 bases between the germline ends. Counted from cysteine to phenylalanine, this CDR3 has 15 amino acids. Of all the DNA, just the CDR3 is kept, 45 bases in frame from base 1. Library creation used 5' RACE. The run used an Illumina HiSeq 2000. A universal primer binding site was added through template switching, and the final cDNA carried a unique molecular identifier so that TCR cDNA molecules could be counted accurately. First-strand cDNA for TCR alpha and beta chains was synthesized from specific primers in the conserved constant-segment region. To control for contamination, every cDNA library carried two barcodes: a SMART-Mk sample barcode plus Illumina barcodes. Two successive PCR steps introduced TruSeq adapter sequences along with Illumina sample barcodes. Sequencing of the TCR alpha and beta cDNA libraries was done on the Illumina HiSeq platform using custom primers. The authors' pipeline ran thus. Raw reads were processed with MiGEC to extract unique molecular identifiers, and MiXCR was used to determine CDR3 positions. For each individual, recombination models were inferred using an EM algorithm with the repgenHMM and IGoR tools. Shared clonotypes were analyzed with the tcR package in R, and sharing was normalized by the product of cloneset sizes. Out-of-frame nonproductive sequences were analyzed to study raw recombination free of thymic and clonal selection effects. TCRdb trimmed the raw reads at Q25, called clones with MiXCR and kept productive beta chains. When rows share a CDR3 protein, they turn into one entry using the most common DNA and genes. The V and J calls and clone size are TCRdb's, not the authors'. The sample table lists about 490,000 distinct CDR3 sequences, roughly 15% of them with a count of one. Roughly 0.44% of the sample is in the top ten clones.

What the work shows at the level of the full study, not this receptor alone: In monozygotic twins, out-of-frame TCR alpha sharing was systematically underestimated by recombination models, although the models agreed with sharing between unrelated individuals. The excess sharing between twins in beta out-of-frame sequences was weaker because fewer shared sequences reduced the signal-to-noise ratio. Because the same donors could not be followed over many years, conclusions were based on cross-sectional statistical analysis. Compared with coincidental sharing between unrelated individuals, an excess of low generation-probability sequences was observed among out-of-frame TCR alpha sequences shared between twins. Abundant cord blood beta clonotypes carried fewer insertions; young adult naive repertoires showed a weaker similar trend, while memory repertoires showed none. Zero-insertion analyses could be partly confounded by invariant T cells such as MAIT and iNKT, although diverse VJ usage argued against such confounding for most clonotypes.

This sample was also put to use in a study of yellow fever vaccine responses in identical twins. From that second study: According to the authors, in identical twins the way T cells responded to vaccination appeared partly convergent and partly personalized. Focusing on identical twins, the study followed the T cell clones that responded to the vaccine, and did so with precision.

Sample: CD4+ T cells sorted from blood. The origin of this receptor is a woman under 30 in good health. Recombination connected TRBV29-1 to TRBJ2-1; there is no confident call for the D gene. CDR3 sequence: CSVHPMLGPLGEQFF. The nucleotide sequence reads as follows: TGCAGCGTGCACCCGATGCTAGGGCCTCTAGGTGAGCAGTTCTTC.